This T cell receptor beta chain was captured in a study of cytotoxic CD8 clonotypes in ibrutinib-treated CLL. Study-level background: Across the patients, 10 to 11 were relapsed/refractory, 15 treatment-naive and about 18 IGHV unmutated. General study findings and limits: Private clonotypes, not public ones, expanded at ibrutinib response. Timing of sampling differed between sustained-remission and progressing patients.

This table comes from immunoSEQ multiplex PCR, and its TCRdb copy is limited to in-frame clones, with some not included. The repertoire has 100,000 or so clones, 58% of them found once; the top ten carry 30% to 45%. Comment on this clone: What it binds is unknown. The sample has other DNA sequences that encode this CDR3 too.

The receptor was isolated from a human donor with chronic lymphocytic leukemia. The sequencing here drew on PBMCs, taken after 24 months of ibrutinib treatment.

The CDR3 coding sequence is TGCGCCAGCAGTCCCACACGGGGGGGCTCCTACGAGCAGTACTTC. Translating gives CASSPTRGGSYEQYF. This chain uses TRBV5-1 with TRBJ2-7, with 8 bases aligning to TRBD2. From germline, CDR1 is SGHRS and CDR2 YFSETQ. Trimming removed 5 bases from V and 0 bases from J; junction bases left unmatched: 7. CDR3 length: 15 residues.